A single TCR beta chain is shown here with its context. Its antigen target is currently unknown. No base-level quality is on record; no much larger clone is a single base apart. From a lookup of the germline V gene, CDR1 and CDR2 are MDHEN and SYDVKM. The V end loses 4 bases and the J end loses 7 bases, and a stretch of 16 bases separates them. From the cysteine up to the phenylalanine, the CDR3 has a length of 15 residues. CDR3 DNA is the only sequence kept; it has 45 bases, read in frame from the first base. This entry is derived from a study of shared clonotypes between healthy human individuals (dated by TCRdb to 2019 to 2021). Regarding the complete study: Three men and two women, aged 18 to 49 years, made up the cohort. For each donor, CD4 naive and CD4 memory were each run on three plates, CD8 naive on two plates, and CD8 memory on one plate. To estimate repertoire size and how much clonotypes are shared between individuals, the study performed deep sequencing of blood TCR repertoires from roughly five healthy adults. To increase sequencing depth and limit assay-specific biases, different laboratories used diverse techniques to prepare libraries and sequence TCR repertoires. Between about 0.8 and 9 billion PBMCs per donor were obtained by leukapheresis.

The donors were healthy, HIV-negative adults with no recently reported acute infections or vaccinations. Only Caucasian adults living in Nashville, Tennessee, USA were represented among the donors. CD4+ T cells were enriched through magnetic negative selection, after which naive cells were positively selected on CD45RA and the remaining negative fraction served as the memory subset. Blood was obtained by leukapheresis, after which PBMCs were separated by Ficoll-Histopaque density gradient centrifugation and cryopreserved in liquid nitrogen vapor phase. Analytical flow cytometry was used to check the purity and quantity of each magnetically sorted T cell population. Genomic DNA was isolated from each sorted fraction and quantified by UV absorbance on a Nanodrop 2000c. Study-level results and caveats: Larger estimated clonotype richness was generally found for naive subsets than for memory subsets. Rarefaction of sorted-subset datasets indicated incomplete sequencing despite the large sequencing depth. Pairwise subsampling indicated that sequencing depth was expected to affect the degree of clonotype sharing among donors. The small number of donors limited the genetic and exposure-history diversity represented. Compared with non-shared clonotypes, the clonotypes found in all four sorted-subset donors had higher generation probabilities. Only blood was sampled, and tissue TCR repertoires likely differ from those in blood. Across four donors, roughly 5% of naive CD4, around 3.5% of naive CD8, under 2.5% of memory CD4, and roughly 0.4% of memory CD8 clonotypes were shared.

Using the deep immunoSEQ assay, multiplex PCR amplified TCR CDR3 regions from genomic DNA. Extracted genomic DNA from each cell subset was spread evenly across all wells of several immunoSEQ 96-well plates, with each plate serving as a replicate. For sorted subsets, approximately 200 ng of genomic DNA, equivalent to roughly 30,000 T cell genomes, went into each replicate PCR. Purified libraries were measured with a Qubit 3.0 fluorometer, size-checked on a Bioanalyzer 2100, and measured again with the KAPA Library Quantification kit. Each immunoSEQ 96-well plate was sequenced on its own single-read 150-cycle Illumina NextSeq 550 flow cell. Per the authors' processing: The immunoSEQ output contained only junctional sequences without quality scores, so filtering could not match that applied to full-length reads. Sequences were annotated with PyIR, a Python wrapper for IgBLAST v1.9, and V/J genes and CDR3 were assigned using IMGT germline references. Reads were removed for weak V/J assignments (E-value above 1e-6), missing CDR3, stop codons, out-of-frame junctions, or ambiguous translated residues. V3J clonotypes were defined by identical inferred V gene, J gene, and CDR3 amino acid sequence. To compute the percentage overlap between repertoires, the number of shared unique clonotypes was divided by the size of the smaller repertoire. Richness of each repertoire was evaluated using RTK rarefaction, the Chao1 estimator, and Recon v2.1 estimates of unobserved clonotypes. Generation probabilities for all TCRbeta clonotypes obtained by the gDNA method from a few donors were computed using OLGA. TCRdb's version of the immuneACCESS table is confined to in-frame rearrangements and falls short of the full clone set. An unresolved V gene accounts for under half of the shortfall where checked; the remainder is of unknown origin. The DNA gave D and trimming, while V, J and clone size come from that table. This sample gives around 750,000 clones in total; roughly 70% of them show up just once. The ten biggest clones cover 1.7% of the sample.

The sample consisted of memory CD4+ T cells sorted from blood. Taken with the paper, the label for cell subset or site translates to: CD45RA-negative fraction. The rearranged segments are TRBV28 and TRBJ2-2; D gene: possibly TRBD2, on 5 matching bases. This clonotype originated in a woman younger than 45 in good health. The CDR3 reads CASSSPRALRGELFF. DNA sequence: TGTGCCAGCAGTTCCCCGCGGGCCCTGCGCGGGGAGCTGTTTTTT.